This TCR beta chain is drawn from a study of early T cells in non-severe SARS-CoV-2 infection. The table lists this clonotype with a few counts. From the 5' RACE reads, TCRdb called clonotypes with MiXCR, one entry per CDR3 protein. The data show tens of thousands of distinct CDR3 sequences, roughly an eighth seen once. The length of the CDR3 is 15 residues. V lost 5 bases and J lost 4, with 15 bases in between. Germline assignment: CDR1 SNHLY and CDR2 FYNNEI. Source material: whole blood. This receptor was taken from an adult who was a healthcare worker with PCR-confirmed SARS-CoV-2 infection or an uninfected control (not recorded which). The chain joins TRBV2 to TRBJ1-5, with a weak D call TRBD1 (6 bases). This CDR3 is CASSLTMDRNQPQHF. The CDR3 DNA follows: TGTGCCAGCAGTCTAACTATGGACAGAAATCAGCCCCAGCATTTT.